These T cell receptor beta chains were read from a single sample in a study of OX40 agonist ivuxolimab in advanced cancers. Here immunoSEQ multiplex PCR was the method, and the copy in TCRdb shows in-frame clones only, minus some. The sample lists about 65,000 clones, over 75% seen once, with 0.38% in the top ten. Sample: CD4+ or CD8+ T cells sorted from blood, taken in a trial of the OX40 agonist ivuxolimab. These receptors were obtained from an adult with an advanced solid tumor such as melanoma, head and neck, liver or kidney cancer. The CDR3 runs from the conserved cysteine through the conserved F or W. The D gene is left open where the match is weak. Clone size is not always given. Where it is, it says once, few, many or a class for expanded clones.

TRBV6-1	NA	NA	TRBJ1-1	TGTGCCAGCTCGGATCTTCGGGGATACACTGAAGCTTTCTTT	CASSDLRGYTEAFF
TRBV18	TRBD1	once	TRBJ1-6	TGTGCCAGCTCACCCCAGACAGGGCAAAGTTCACCCCTCCACTTT	CASSPQTGQSSPLHF
TRBV10-2	NA	once	TRBJ1-3	TGCGCCAGCAGTGAGACCGACAGGTTCTCTGGAAACACCATATATTTT	CASSETDRFSGNTIYF
TRBV27	TRBD1	NA	TRBJ1-3	TGTGCCAGCAGTTTATTCGACCTCCCCCCGGACAGGAGCGAGGGGAACACCATATATTTT	CASSLFDLPPDRSEGNTIYF
TRBV18	NA	once	TRBJ2-2	TGTGCCAGCTCACCGGTGGCAGGGGTGAAAAACGGGGAGCTGTTTTTT	CASSPVAGVKNGELFF
TRBV27	TRBD2	NA	TRBJ2-3	TGTGCCAGCAGTTTATTAGCGGGGGGGCCAGATACGCAGTATTTT	CASSLLAGGPDTQYF
TRBV5-4	NA	NA	TRBJ1-3	TGTGCCAGCAGCTTTAAACGGCAATCGAACTCTGGAAACACCATATATTTT	CASSFKRQSNSGNTIYF
TRBV6-4	TRBD2	NA	TRBJ2-3	TGTGCCAGCAGTGACAGCGGGGGATTTACGCAGTATTTT	CASSDSGGFTQYF
TRBV6-5	NA	NA	TRBJ1-6	TGTGCCAGCACCCTAGAGGCTGAAGGAAGGGGATCCCTCCACTTT	CASTLEAEGRGSLHF
TRBV7-8	NA	NA	TRBJ1-1	TGTGCCAGCAACCGGGGCCAGAACACTGAAGCTTTCTTT	CASNRGQNTEAFF
TRBV2	NA	NA	TRBJ2-5	TGTGCCAGCAGTGTGGGGGGCATTTCCCAAGAGACCCAGTACTTC	CASSVGGISQETQYF
TRBV7-9	TRBD1	NA	TRBJ2-4	TGTGCCAGCGGGGTGACAGGGATCGGAAACATTCAGTACTTC	CASGVTGIGNIQYF
TRBV9	TRBD1	NA	TRBJ1-3	TGTGCCAGCAGCGTAGTCCCCAACCTACAGGGGAGCTCTGGAAACACCATATATTTT	CASSVVPNLQGSSGNTIYF
TRBV6-6	NA	NA	TRBJ2-7	TGTGCCAGCAGCGGAGGGGGGCCCCCCCTTTACGAGCAGTACTTC	CASSGGGPPLYEQYF
TRBV6-1	NA	few	TRBJ1-3	TGTGCCAGCAGCCCTTTGAACACCATATATTTT	CASSPLNTIYF
TRBV4-3	NA	NA	TRBJ2-1	TGCGCCAGCAGCCAACCGCGAGGGGGTGGGCCCTACAATGAGCAGTTCTTC	CASSQPRGGGPYNEQFF
TRBV6-4	NA	NA	TRBJ2-6	TGTGCCAGCTCACAGGGGAGCGGGGCCGGGGCCAACGTCCTGACTTTC	CASSQGSGAGANVLTF
TRBV5-4	NA	NA	TRBJ2-2	TGTGCCAGCAGCTCCTCCACGGCCTGGGAGCTGTTTTTT	CASSSSTAWELFF